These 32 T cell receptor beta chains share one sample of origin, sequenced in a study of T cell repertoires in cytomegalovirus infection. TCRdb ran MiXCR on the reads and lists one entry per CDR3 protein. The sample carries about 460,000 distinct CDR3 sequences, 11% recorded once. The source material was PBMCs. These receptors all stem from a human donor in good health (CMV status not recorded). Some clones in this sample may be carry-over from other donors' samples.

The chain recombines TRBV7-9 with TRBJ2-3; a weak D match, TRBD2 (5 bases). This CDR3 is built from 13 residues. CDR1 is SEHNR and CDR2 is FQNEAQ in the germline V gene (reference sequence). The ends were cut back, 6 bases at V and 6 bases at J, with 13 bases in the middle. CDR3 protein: CASSSRLLDTQYF. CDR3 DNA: TGTGCCAGCAGTTCCCGACTACTCGATACGCAGTATTTT. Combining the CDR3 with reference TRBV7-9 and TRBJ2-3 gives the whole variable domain DTGVSQNPRHKITKRGQNVTFRCDPISEHNRLYWYRQTLGQGPEFLTYFQNEAQLEKSRLLSDRFSAERPKGSFSTLEIQRTEQGDSAMYLCASSSRLLDTQYFGPGTRLTVL.

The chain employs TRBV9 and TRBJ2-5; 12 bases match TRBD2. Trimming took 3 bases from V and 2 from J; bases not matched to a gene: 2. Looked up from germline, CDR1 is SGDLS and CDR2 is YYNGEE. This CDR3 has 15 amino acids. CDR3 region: CASSGTSGVQETQYF. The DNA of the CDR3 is TGTGCCAGCAGCGGGACTAGCGGGGTTCAAGAGACCCAGTACTTC.

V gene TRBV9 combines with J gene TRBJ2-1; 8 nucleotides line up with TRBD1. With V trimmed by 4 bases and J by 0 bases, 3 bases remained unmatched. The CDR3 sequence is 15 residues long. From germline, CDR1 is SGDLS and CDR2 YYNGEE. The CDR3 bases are TGTGCCAGCAGCACAGGGGGAAGCTCCTACAATGAGCAGTTCTTC. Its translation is CASSTGGSSYNEQFF.

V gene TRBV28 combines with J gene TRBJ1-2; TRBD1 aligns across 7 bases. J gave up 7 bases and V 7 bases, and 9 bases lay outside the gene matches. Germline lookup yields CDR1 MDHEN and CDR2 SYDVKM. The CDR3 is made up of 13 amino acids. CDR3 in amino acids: CASTSTGEGGYTF. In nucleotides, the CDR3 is TGTGCCAGCACCTCCACAGGGGAGGGTGGCTACACCTTC.

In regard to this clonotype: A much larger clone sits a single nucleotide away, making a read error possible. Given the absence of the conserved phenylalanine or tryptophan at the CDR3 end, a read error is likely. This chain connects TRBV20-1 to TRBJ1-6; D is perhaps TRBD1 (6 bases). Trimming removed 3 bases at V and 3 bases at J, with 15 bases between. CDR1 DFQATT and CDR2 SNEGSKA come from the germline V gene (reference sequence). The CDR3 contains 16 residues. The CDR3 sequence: CSARTGTPHYNSPLHL. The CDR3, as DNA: TGCAGTGCTAGGACCGGGACACCACACTATAATTCACCCCTCCACCTT.

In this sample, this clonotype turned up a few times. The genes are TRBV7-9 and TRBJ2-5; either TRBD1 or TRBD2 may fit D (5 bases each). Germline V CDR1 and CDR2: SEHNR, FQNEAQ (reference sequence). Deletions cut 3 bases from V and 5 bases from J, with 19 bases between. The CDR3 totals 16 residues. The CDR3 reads CASSFPGTPGRETQYF. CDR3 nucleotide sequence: TGTGCCAGCAGCTTCCCCGGGACGCCCGGGCGGGAGACCCAGTACTTC.

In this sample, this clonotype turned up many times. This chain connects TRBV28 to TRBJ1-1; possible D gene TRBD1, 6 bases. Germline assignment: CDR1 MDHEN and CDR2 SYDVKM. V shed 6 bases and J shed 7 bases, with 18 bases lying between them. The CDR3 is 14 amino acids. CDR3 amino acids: CASSLQGIEDEAFF. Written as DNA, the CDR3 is TGTGCCAGCAGCCTACAGGGAATTGAAGATGAAGCTTTCTTT. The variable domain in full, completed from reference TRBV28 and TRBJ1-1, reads DVKVTQSSRYLVKRTGEKVFLECVQDMDHENMFWYRQDPGLGLRLIYFSYDVKMKEKGDIPEGYSVSREKKERFSLILESASTNQTSMYLCASSLQGIEDEAFFGQGTRLTVV.

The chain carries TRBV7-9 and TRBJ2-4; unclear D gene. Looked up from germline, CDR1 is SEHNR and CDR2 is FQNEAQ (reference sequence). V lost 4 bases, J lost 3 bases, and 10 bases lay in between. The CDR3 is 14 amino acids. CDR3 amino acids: CASSSDGDKNIQYF. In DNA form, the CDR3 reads TGTGCCAGCAGCTCGGACGGAGACAAAAACATTCAGTACTTC.

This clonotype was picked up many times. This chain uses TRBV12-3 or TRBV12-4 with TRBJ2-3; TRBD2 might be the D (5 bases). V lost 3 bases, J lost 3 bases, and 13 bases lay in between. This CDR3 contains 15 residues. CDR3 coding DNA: TGTGCCAGCAGTTTTTGGCTAGCAAGTACAGATACGCAGTATTTT. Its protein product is CASSFWLASTDTQYF.

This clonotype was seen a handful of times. CDR3 amino acids: CSVGGGTATGELFF. In DNA form, the CDR3 reads TGCAGCGTTGGGGGGGGGACAGCCACCGGGGAGCTGTTTTTT. This sequence joins TRBV29-1 and TRBJ2-2, with D perhaps TRBD1 or TRBD2 (7 bases each). The length of the CDR3 is 14 residues. Germline lookup yields CDR1 SQVTM and CDR2 ANQGSEA. Trimming removed 4 bases from V and 4 bases from J, with 13 bases in between.

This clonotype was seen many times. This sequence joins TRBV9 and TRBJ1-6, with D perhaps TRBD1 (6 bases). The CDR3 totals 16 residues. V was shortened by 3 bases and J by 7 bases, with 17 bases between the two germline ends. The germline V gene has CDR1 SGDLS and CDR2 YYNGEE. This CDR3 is CASSEAGDIGNSPLHF. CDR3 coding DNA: TGTGCCAGCAGCGAGGCAGGGGACATCGGGAATTCACCCCTCCACTTT.

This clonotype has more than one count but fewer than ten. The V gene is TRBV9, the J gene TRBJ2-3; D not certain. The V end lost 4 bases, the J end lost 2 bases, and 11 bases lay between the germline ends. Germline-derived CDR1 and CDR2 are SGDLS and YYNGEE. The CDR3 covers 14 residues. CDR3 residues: CASSPKAVTDTQYF. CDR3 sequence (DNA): TGTGCCAGCAGCCCGAAGGCTGTCACAGATACGCAGTATTTT.

Here the CDR3 DNA reads TGTGCCAGCAGCCAAGGACTCAGTCAGCTTTACAATGAGCAGTTCTTC. Its translation: CASSQGLSQLYNEQFF. This sequence joins TRBV14 and TRBJ2-1; no reliable D call. The CDR3 covers 16 residues. Germline CDR1 reads SGHDN; CDR2 reads FVKESK. Trimming removed 1 base from V and 4 bases from J, with 14 bases in between.

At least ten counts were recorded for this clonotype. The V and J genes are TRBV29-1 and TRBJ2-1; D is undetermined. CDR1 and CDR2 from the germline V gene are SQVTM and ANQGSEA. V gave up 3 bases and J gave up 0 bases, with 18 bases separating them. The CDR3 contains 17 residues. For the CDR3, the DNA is TGCAGCGTTGAGGGCAGTCCCCATTTTAGCTCCTACAATGAGCAGTTCTTC. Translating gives CSVEGSPHFSSYNEQFF.

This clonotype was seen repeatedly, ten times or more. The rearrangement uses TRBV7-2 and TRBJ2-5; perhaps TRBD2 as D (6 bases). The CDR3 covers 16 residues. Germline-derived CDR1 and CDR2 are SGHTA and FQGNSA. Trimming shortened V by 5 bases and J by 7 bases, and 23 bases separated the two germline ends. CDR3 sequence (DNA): TGTGCCAGCAGCAGTGGCGGGATTGGAGGAGGCGGGACCCAGTACTTC. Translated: CASSSGGIGGGGTQYF. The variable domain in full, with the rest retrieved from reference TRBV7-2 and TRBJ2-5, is GAGVSQSPSNKVTEKGKDVELRCDPISGHTALYWYRQSLGQGLEFLIYFQGNSAPDKSGLPSDRFSAERTGGSVSTLTIQRTQQEDSAVYLCASSSGGIGGGGTQYFGPGTRLLVL.

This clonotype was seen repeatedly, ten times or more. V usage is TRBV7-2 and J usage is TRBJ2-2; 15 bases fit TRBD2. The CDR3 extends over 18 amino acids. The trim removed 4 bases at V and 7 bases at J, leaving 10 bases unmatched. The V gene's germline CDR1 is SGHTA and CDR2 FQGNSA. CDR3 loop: CASSSAGTSGRRSGELFF. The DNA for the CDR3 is TGTGCCAGCAGCTCGGCCGGGACTAGCGGGAGGCGAAGCGGGGAGCTGTTTTTT.

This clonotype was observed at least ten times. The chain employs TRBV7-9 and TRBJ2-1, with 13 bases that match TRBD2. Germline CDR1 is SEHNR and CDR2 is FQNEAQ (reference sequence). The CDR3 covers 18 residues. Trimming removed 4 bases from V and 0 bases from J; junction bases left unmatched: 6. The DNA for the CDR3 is TGTGCCAGCAGCTCTGGGACTAGCGGGGTCAGCTCCTACAATGAGCAGTTCTTC. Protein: CASSSGTSGVSSYNEQFF.

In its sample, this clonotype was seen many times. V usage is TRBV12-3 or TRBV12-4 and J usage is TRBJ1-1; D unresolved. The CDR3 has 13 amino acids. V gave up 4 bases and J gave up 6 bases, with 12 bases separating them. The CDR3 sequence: CASSYAGGSEAFF. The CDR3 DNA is TGTGCCAGCAGTTACGCCGGAGGCTCTGAAGCTTTCTTT.

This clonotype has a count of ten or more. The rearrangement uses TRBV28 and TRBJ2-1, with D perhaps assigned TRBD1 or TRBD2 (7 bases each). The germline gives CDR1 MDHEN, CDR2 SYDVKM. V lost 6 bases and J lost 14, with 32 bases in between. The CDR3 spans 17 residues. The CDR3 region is CASSPRGGIARVGAKFF. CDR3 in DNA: TGTGCCAGCAGCCCCAGGGGGGGTATAGCGAGAGTTGGGGCCAAGTTCTTC.

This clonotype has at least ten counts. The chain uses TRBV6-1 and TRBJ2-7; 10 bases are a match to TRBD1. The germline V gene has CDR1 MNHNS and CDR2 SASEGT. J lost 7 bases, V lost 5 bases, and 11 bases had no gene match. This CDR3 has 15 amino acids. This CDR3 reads CASSQSRDRGVEQYF. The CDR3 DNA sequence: TGTGCCAGCAGTCAAAGCCGGGACAGGGGAGTGGAGCAGTACTTC.

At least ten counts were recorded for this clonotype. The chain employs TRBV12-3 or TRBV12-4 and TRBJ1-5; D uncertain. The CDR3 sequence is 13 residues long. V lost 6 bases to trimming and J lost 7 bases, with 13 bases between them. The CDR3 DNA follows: TGTGCCAGCAGCCCCGGCAAGCGGCAGCCCCAGCATTTT. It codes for CASSPGKRQPQHF.

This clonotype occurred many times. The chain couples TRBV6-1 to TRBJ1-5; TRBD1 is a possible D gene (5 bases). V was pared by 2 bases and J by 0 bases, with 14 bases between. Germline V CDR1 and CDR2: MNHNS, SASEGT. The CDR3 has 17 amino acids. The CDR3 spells CASSELEGYSSNQPQHF. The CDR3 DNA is TGTGCCAGCAGTGAACTAGAGGGGTATTCTAGCAATCAGCCCCAGCATTTT.

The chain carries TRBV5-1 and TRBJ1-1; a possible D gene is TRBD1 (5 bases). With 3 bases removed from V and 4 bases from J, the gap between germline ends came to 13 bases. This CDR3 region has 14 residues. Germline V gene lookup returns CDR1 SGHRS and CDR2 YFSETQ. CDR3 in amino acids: CASSSGTSGTEAFF. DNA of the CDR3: TGCGCCAGCAGCTCGGGGACTTCGGGCACTGAAGCTTTCTTT. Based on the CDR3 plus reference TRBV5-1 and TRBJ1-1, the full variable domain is KAGVTQTPRYLIKTRGQQVTLSCSPISGHRSVSWYQQTPGQGLQFLFEYFSETQRNKGNFPGRFSGRQFSNSRSEMNVSTLELGDSALYLCASSSGTSGTEAFFGQGTRLTVV.

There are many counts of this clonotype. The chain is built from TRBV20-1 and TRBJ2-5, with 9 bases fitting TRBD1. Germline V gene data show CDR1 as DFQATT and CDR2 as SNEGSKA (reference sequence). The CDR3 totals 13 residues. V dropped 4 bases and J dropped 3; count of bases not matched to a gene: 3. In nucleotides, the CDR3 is TGCAGTGCTATACAGGGGGCCAAAGAGACCCAGTACTTC. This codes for CSAIQGAKETQYF.

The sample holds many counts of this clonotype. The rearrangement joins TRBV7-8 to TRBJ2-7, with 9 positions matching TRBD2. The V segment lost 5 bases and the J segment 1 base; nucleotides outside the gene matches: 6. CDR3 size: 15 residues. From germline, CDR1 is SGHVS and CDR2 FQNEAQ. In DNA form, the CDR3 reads TGTGCCAGCAGCCGGGCGGGGGGGTTGTCCTACGAGCAGTACTTC. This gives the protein CASSRAGGLSYEQYF.

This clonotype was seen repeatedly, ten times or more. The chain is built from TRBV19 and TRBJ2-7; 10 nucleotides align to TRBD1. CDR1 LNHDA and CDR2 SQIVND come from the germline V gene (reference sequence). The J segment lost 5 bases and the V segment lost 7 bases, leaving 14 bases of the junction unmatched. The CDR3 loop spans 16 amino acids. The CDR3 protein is CASNNLKGQGPNEQYF. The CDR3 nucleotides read TGTGCCAGTAATAACTTGAAGGGACAGGGGCCCAACGAGCAGTACTTC.

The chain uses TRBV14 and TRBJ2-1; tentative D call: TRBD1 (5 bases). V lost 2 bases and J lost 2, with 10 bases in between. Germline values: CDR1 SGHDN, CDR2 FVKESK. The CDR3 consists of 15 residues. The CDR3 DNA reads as TGTGCCAGCAGCCAACAGGGTTCAACCTACAATGAGCAGTTCTTC. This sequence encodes CASSQQGSTYNEQFF.

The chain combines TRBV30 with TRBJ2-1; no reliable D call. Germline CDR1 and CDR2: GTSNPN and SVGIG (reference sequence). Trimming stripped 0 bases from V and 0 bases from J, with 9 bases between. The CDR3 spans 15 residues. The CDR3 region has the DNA TGTGCCTGGAGTGTGGGCACCAGCTCCTACAATGAGCAGTTCTTC. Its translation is CAWSVGTSSYNEQFF.

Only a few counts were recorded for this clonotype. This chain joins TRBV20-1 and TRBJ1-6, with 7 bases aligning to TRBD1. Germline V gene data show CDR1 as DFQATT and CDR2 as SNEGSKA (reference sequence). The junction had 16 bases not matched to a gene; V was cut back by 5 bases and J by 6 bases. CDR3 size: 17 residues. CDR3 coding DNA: TGCAGTGCTGTAACTACCTCGGGACAGCTCTCTAATTCACCCCTCCACTTT. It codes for CSAVTTSGQLSNSPLHF.

This CDR3 is CASSFGGVSTEAFF. In nucleotides, the CDR3 is TGTGCCAGCAGCTTCGGGGGTGTGAGCACTGAAGCTTTCTTT. The genes are TRBV5-4 and TRBJ1-1, with D perhaps TRBD1 (5 bases). The V end lost 2 bases, the J end lost 4 bases, and 12 bases lay between the germline ends. The V gene's germline CDR1 is SGHNT and CDR2 YYREEE (reference sequence). This CDR3 spans 14 amino acids. The variable domain in full, with the rest retrieved from reference TRBV5-4 and TRBJ1-1, is ETGVTQSPTHLIKTRGQQVTLRCSSQSGHNTVSWYQQALGQGPQFIFQYYREEENGRGNFPPRFSGLQFPNYSSELNVNALELDDSALYLCASSFGGVSTEAFFGQGTRLTVV.

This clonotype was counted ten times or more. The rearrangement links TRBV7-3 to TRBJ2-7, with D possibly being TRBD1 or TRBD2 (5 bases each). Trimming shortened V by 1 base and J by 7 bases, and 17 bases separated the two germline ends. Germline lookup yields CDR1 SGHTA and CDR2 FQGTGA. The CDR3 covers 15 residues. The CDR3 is CASSLNPGAPGEQYF. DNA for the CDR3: TGTGCCAGCAGCTTAAATCCCGGGGCTCCGGGGGAGCAGTACTTC.

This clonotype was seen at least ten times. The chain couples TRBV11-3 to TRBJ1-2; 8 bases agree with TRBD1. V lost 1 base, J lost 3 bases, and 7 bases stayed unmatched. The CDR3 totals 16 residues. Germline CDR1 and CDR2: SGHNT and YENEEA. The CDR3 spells CASSLVGRGLDYGYTF. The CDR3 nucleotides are TGTGCCAGCAGCTTAGTCGGCAGGGGGCTCGACTATGGCTACACCTTC.